This paragraph reports one T cell receptor beta chain. The antigen is undetermined. This specimen comes from a study of T cell repertoires in cytomegalovirus infection. About the research overall: In the study, CMV epitopes included recently identified HLA-C-restricted and well-studied HLA-B-restricted ones. Study-wide points: What dominated the ex vivo response were HLA-C-restricted CMV-specific TCR beta clonotypes. Cumulative public TCR beta family frequency identified CMV carriers with the relevant HLA.

The V and J ends lost 6 bases and 5 bases respectively, with 9 bases between them. The CDR3 runs 12 residues. CDR1 MNHNY and CDR2 SVGAGI come from the germline V gene (reference sequence). TCRdb analysed the reads with MiXCR anew, one entry per CDR3 protein. The table lists roughly 990,000 distinct CDR3 sequences, less than 40% of them singletons. The specimen comprised cultured CD8+ T cells from PBMCs, sampled from culture after CMV antigen stimulation. The origin of this receptor is a human donor in good health (CMV status not recorded). Some clones in this sample may be carry-over from other donors' samples. The chain has TRBV6-6 and TRBJ2-3; D not certain. The CDR3 region is CASRFGRDTQYF. The DNA of the CDR3 is TGTGCCAGCAGATTCGGTCGAGATACGCAGTATTTT.